This TCR beta chain was obtained from a study of T cells in Graves' hyperthyroidism and ophthalmopathy. Study conclusions and caveats: Ophthalmopathy got predicted by the model a median approximately 6.4 months before its onset.

Comment on this clonotype: Its antigen is still unknown.

TCR beta CDR3 regions were amplified from RNA. An initial round of RT-PCR targeting the TCR CDR3 relied on the HTBI primer set. TCRdb fed the multiplex PCR reads into MiXCR, producing one record per CDR3 protein. The profile shows about half a million distinct CDR3 sequences, approximately 25% of them singletons. V lost 4 bases to trimming and J lost 7 bases; unmatched junction nucleotides: 11. The CDR3 has 14 amino acids. The germline V gene encodes CDR1 DFQATT and CDR2 SNEGSKA (reference sequence). Input material: blood. The TCR comes from a woman aged 25 to 39 with Graves' ophthalmopathy. The chain recombines TRBV20-1 with TRBJ2-7, with TRBD1 identical over 9 bases. CDR3 coding DNA: TGCAGTGCTAATAGCCCCGGGACAGGGCGAGAGCAGTACTTC. Amino acids: CSANSPGTGREQYF.